This TCR beta chain was documented in a study of Graves' ophthalmopathy and Graves' hyperthyroidism. Overall study results and limits: The study's model predicted ophthalmopathy progression at 70.59% sensitivity and 72% to 85% specificity. The authors also found most expanded thyroid clonotypes above 0.001 frequency in blood.

This clonotype was seen more than once but under ten times. The antigen is undetermined. This CDR3 is built from 16 residues. The V end lost 3 bases, the J end lost 4 bases, and 18 bases lay between the germline ends. The germline V gene has CDR1 LGHNA and CDR2 YSLEER. Transcripts of RNA were the source for amplifying TCR beta CDR3 regions. HTBI primers served in a first-round RT-PCR, which a second-round multiplex PCR followed. TCRdb reprocessed the multiplex PCR reads with MiXCR, giving one entry per CDR3 protein. The sample yields about 640,000 distinct CDR3 sequences, just over 40% seen once. With a duration under 3 months, ophthalmopathy in the donors showed moderate-to-severe activity, CAS ≥3 and NOSPECS ≥4.

The source of this sequence is an adult man with Graves' ophthalmopathy. The chain employs TRBV4-3 and TRBJ1-1; D gene uncertain. Sample: peripheral blood. The chain's CDR3 is CASSHALNLGSTEAFF. CDR3 DNA sequence: TGCGCCAGCAGCCACGCCTTAAACTTAGGAAGCACTGAAGCTTTCTTT.